Listed below are T cell receptor beta chains from one sample, sequenced in a study of beta chain features in type 1 diabetes. TCRdb's table, derived via immunoSEQ multiplex PCR, lists solely in-frame clones and lacks some. Here the sample spans about 250,000 clones, about 14% being singletons. Sequencing used naive CD4+ T cells from blood. Receptors originate from a woman between 40 and 55 years old in good health. Each CDR3 is given with its conserved first and last residue. Each record gives: clone size, D gene, V gene, J gene, CDR3 DNA, CDR3 protein. The D gene is left open where the match is weak. Clone size is stated in some rows and not others, as once, few, many or a class when expanded.

clone size: -; D gene: -; V gene: TRBV6-1; J gene: TRBJ2-5; CDR3 DNA: TGTGCCAGCAGTGAAGCGAGCAGGGGAGGGTACCAAGAGACCCAGTACTTC; CDR3 protein: CASSEASRGGYQETQYF
clone size: -; D gene: TRBD2; V gene: TRBV18; J gene: TRBJ2-3; CDR3 DNA: TGTGCCAGCTCACCTACAGCGGGGGGGCTTTCAGATACGCAGTATTTT; CDR3 protein: CASSPTAGGLSDTQYF
clone size: few; D gene: -; V gene: TRBV5-8; J gene: TRBJ2-1; CDR3 DNA: TGTGCCAGCAGCTCCCATCCCGGGGGGCTGCAGTTCTTC; CDR3 protein: CASSSHPGGLQFF
clone size: -; D gene: TRBD2; V gene: TRBV6-5; J gene: TRBJ2-1; CDR3 DNA: TGTGCCAGCAGTTACTCGGGTGCGGGGGGGCCTCGGGAGCAGTTCTTC; CDR3 protein: CASSYSGAGGPREQFF
clone size: -; D gene: TRBD2; V gene: TRBV5-4; J gene: TRBJ2-2; CDR3 DNA: TGTGCCAGCAGCTTGTTGGGACTAGCGGTCACCGGGGAGCTGTTTTTT; CDR3 protein: CASSLLGLAVTGELFF
clone size: few; D gene: TRBD1; V gene: TRBV28; J gene: TRBJ2-7; CDR3 DNA: TGTGCCAGCAGTTCAGGGGGCCTGGAGCAGTACTTC; CDR3 protein: CASSSGGLEQYF
clone size: few; D gene: TRBD1; V gene: TRBV7-2; J gene: TRBJ2-7; CDR3 DNA: TGTGCCAGCAGGGGACAGGGGAGCTCCTACGAGCAGTACTTC; CDR3 protein: CASRGQGSSYEQYF
clone size: -; D gene: -; V gene: TRBV19; J gene: TRBJ2-1; CDR3 DNA: TGTGCCAGTTTGTCCCCCGCCTACAATGAGCAGTTCTTC; CDR3 protein: CASLSPAYNEQFF
clone size: -; D gene: -; V gene: TRBV9; J gene: TRBJ2-2; CDR3 DNA: TGTGCCAGCAGCGTACCCCGGGACTACACCGGGGAGCTGTTTTTT; CDR3 protein: CASSVPRDYTGELFF
clone size: few; D gene: -; V gene: TRBV11-2; J gene: TRBJ2-3; CDR3 DNA: TGTGCCAGCAGCTGGGAGAATACAGATACGCAGTATTTT; CDR3 protein: CASSWENTDTQYF
clone size: -; D gene: TRBD1; V gene: TRBV19; J gene: TRBJ1-6; CDR3 DNA: TGTGCCAGCATGACAGGGGGTTATAATTCACCCCTCCACTTT; CDR3 protein: CASMTGGYNSPLHF
clone size: -; D gene: TRBD2; V gene: TRBV19; J gene: TRBJ2-5; CDR3 DNA: TGTGCCAGTAGTGGGGGACTAGCGGGGTACCAAGAGACCCAGTACTTC; CDR3 protein: CASSGGLAGYQETQYF
clone size: few; D gene: TRBD1; V gene: TRBV12-5; J gene: TRBJ2-2; CDR3 DNA: TGTGCTAGTGGGAAATCAGGGGGCTCGGGCGGGGAGCTGTTTTTT; CDR3 protein: CASGKSGGSGGELFF
clone size: -; D gene: -; V gene: TRBV5-1; J gene: TRBJ2-3; CDR3 DNA: TGCGCCAGCAGTAGAACAGGGATAGGGCGCACAGATACGCAGTATTTT; CDR3 protein: CASSRTGIGRTDTQYF
clone size: few; D gene: TRBD2; V gene: TRBV4-2; J gene: TRBJ2-1; CDR3 DNA: TGTGCCAGCAGAATCTCGGAGGCTAGCGGGGGGGTTCGGGAGCAGTTCTTC; CDR3 protein: CASRISEASGGVREQFF
clone size: few; D gene: TRBD2; V gene: TRBV2; J gene: TRBJ2-5; CDR3 DNA: TGTGCCAGCAGCAGCATTACGGGGAGGGAGGAGACCCAGTACTTC; CDR3 protein: CASSSITGREETQYF
clone size: -; D gene: TRBD1; V gene: TRBV5-1; J gene: TRBJ2-7; CDR3 DNA: TGCGCCAGCAGCACAGGGGGTTACGAGCAGTACTTC; CDR3 protein: CASSTGGYEQYF
clone size: few; D gene: -; V gene: TRBV5-4; J gene: TRBJ1-1; CDR3 DNA: TGTGCCAGCGTGGGCATAGGCACTGAAGCTTTCTTT; CDR3 protein: CASVGIGTEAFF
clone size: few; D gene: TRBD1; V gene: TRBV4-3; J gene: TRBJ2-7; CDR3 DNA: TGCGCCAGCAGCCGCGGCGGACAGGGGGCCTACGAGCAGTACTTC; CDR3 protein: CASSRGGQGAYEQYF